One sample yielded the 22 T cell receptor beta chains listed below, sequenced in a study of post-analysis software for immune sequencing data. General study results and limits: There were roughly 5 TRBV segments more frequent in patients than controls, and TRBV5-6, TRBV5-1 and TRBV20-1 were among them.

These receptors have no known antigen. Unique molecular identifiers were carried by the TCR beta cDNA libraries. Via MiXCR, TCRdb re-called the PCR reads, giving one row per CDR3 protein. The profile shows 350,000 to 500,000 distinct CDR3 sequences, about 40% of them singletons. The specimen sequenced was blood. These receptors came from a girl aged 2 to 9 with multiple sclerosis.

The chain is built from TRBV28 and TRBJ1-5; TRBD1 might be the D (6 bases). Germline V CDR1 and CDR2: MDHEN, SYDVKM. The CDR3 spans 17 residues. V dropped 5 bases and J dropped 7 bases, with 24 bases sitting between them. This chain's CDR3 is CASSPLSGGGWRQPQHF. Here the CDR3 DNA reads TGTGCCAGCAGTCCCTTGAGCGGGGGGGGCTGGCGACAGCCCCAGCATTTT.

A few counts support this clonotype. The CDR3 nucleotides are TGCAGCGTTGAGGAGGCAGGGACCAATCAGCCCCAGCATTTT. It encodes CSVEEAGTNQPQHF. The chain joins TRBV29-1 to TRBJ1-5, with D possibly matching TRBD1 (5 bases). V was cut by 3 bases and J by 3 bases, with 12 bases left in between. The CDR3 has 14 residues. Germline assignment: CDR1 SQVTM and CDR2 ANQGSEA.

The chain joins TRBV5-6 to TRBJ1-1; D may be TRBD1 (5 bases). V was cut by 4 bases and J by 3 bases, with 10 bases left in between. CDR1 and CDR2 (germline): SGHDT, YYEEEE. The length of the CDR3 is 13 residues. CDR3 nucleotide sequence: TGTGCCAGCAGCGATGACAGTTACACTGAAGCTTTCTTT. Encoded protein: CASSDDSYTEAFF. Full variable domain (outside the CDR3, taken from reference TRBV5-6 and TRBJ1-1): DAGVTQSPTHLIKTRGQQVTLRCSPKSGHDTVSWYQQALGQGPQFIFQYYEEEERQRGNFPDRFSGHQFPNYSSELNVNALLLGDSALYLCASSDDSYTEAFFGQGTRLTVV.

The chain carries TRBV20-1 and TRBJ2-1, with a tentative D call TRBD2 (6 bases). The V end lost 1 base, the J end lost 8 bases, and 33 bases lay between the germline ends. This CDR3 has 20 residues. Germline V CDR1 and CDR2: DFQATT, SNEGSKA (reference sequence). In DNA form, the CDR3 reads TGCAGTGCTAGAGCGTTTGCCAGCTCGGGGGTGGGAGTAGTGTCTCATGAGCAGTTCTTC. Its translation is CSARAFASSGVGVVSHEQFF.

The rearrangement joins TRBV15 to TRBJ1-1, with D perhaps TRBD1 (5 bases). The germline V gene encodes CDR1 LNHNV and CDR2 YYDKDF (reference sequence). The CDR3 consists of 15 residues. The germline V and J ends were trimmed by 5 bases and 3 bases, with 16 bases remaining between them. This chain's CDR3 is CATSRLVVGDTEAFF. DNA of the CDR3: TGTGCCACCAGCCGGCTAGTCGTGGGGGACACTGAAGCTTTCTTT.

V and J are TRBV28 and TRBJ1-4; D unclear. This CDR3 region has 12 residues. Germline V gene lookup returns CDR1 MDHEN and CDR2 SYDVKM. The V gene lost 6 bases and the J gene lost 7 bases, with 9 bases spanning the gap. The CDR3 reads CASSPNFEKLFF. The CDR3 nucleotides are TGTGCCAGCAGCCCCAACTTTGAAAAACTGTTTTTT.

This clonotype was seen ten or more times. The CDR3 protein is CSARGGMNTEAFF. CDR3 in DNA: TGCAGTGCTAGGGGCGGTATGAACACTGAAGCTTTCTTT. The chain carries TRBV20-1 and TRBJ1-1, with D unresolved. The CDR3 contains 13 residues. Trimming took 3 bases from V and 0 from J, leaving 8 bases between them. From germline, CDR1 is DFQATT and CDR2 SNEGSKA (reference sequence).

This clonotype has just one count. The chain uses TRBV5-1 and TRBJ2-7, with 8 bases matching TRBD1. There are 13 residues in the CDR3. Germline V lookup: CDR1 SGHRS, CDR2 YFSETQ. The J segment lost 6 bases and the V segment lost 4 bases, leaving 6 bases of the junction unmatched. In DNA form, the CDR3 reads TGCGCCAGCAGCCCCAGGACAGGGAGCGAGCAGTACTTC. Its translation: CASSPRTGSEQYF.

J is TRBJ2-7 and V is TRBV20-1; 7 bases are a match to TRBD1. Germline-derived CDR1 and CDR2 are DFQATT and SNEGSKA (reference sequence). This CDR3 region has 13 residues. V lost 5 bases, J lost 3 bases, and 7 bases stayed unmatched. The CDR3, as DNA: TGCAGTGCTGAAAACAGGGGTTACTACGAGCAGTACTTC. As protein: CSAENRGYYEQYF.

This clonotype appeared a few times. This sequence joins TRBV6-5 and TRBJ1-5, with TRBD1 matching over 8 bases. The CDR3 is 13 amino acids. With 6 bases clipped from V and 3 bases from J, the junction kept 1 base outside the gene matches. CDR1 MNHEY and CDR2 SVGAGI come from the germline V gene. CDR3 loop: CASRGQVNQPQHF. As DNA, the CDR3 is TGTGCCAGCAGGGGACAGGTCAATCAGCCCCAGCATTTT.

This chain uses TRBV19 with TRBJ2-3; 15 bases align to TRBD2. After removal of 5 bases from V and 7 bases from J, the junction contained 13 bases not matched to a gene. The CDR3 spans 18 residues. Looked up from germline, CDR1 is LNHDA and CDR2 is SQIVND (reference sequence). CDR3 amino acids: CASSPWTSGRELRNTQYF. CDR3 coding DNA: TGTGCCAGTAGTCCTTGGACTAGCGGGAGGGAGTTACGAAATACGCAGTATTTT.

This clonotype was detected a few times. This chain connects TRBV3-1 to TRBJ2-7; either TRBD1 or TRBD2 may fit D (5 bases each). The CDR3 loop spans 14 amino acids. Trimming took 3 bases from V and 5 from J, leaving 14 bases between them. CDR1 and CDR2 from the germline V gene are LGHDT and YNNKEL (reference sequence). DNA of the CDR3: TGTGCCAGCAGCCACGGGGCCCGCGATCACGAGCAGTACTTC. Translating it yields CASSHGARDHEQYF.

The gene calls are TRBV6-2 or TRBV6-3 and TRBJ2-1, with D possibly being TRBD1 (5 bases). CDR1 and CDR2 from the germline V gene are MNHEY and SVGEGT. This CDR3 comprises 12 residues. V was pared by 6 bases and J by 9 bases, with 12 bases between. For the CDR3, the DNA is TGTGCCAGCAGAGAGCAGGGTACTGAGCAGTTCTTC. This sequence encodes CASREQGTEQFF.

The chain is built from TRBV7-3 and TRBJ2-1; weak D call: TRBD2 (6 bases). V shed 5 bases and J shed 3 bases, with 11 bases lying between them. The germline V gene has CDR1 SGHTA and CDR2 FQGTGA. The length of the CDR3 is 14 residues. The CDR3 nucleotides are TGTGCCAGCAGCCCCTTTAGCGGCTACAATGAGCAGTTCTTC. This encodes CASSPFSGYNEQFF.

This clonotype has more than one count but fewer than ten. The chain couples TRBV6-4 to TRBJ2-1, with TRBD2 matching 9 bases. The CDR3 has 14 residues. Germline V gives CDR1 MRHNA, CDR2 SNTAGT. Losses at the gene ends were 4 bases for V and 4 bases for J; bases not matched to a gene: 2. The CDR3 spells CASSGSGRYNEQFF. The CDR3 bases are TGTGCCAGCAGTGGGAGCGGGAGGTACAATGAGCAGTTCTTC.

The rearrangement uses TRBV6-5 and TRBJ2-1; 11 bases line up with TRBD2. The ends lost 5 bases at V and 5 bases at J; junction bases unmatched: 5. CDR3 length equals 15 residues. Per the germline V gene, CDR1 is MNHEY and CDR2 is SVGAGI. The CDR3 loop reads CASSPSGGLNNEQFF. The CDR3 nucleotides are TGTGCCAGCAGTCCTAGCGGGGGGCTCAACAATGAGCAGTTCTTC.

The CDR3 DNA reads as TGTGCCAGCAGGGGACTAGCGGGCAGAAATGAGCAGTTCTTC. This sequence encodes CASRGLAGRNEQFF. The chain recombines TRBV5-5 with TRBJ2-1; 12 bases match TRBD2. This CDR3 is 14 amino acids long. V trimming: 5 bases; J trimming: 7 bases; junction bases outside the gene matches: 4. CDR1 is SGHKS, CDR2 YYEKEE, per germline (reference sequence). Full variable domain (outside the CDR3, taken from reference TRBV5-5 and TRBJ2-1): DAGVTQSPTHLIKTRGQQVTLRCSPISGHKSVSWYQQVLGQGPQFIFQYYEKEERGRGNFPDRFSARQFPNYSSELNVNALLLGDSALYLCASRGLAGRNEQFFGPGTRLTVL.

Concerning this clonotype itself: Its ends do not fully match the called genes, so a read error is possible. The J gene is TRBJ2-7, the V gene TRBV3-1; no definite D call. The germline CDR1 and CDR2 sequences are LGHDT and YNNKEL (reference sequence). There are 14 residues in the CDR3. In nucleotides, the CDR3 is TGTGCCAGCAGCCAACAAACTGGACCCTACGAGCAGTGCTTC. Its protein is CASSQQTGPYEQCF.

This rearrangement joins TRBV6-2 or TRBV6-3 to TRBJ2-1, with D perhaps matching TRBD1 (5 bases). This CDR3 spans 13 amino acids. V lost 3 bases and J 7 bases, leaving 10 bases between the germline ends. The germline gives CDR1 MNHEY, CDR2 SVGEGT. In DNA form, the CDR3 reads TGTGCCAGCAGTTATTTTCGGACAAATGAGCAGTTCTTC. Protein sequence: CASSYFRTNEQFF.

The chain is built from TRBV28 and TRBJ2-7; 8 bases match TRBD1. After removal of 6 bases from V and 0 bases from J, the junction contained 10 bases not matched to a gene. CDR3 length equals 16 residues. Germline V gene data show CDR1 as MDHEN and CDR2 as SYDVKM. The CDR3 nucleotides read TGTGCCAGCAGCACACCCGGACAGGGTGCCTCCTACGAGCAGTACTTC. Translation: CASSTPGQGASYEQYF. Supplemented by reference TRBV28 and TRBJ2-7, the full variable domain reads DVKVTQSSRYLVKRTGEKVFLECVQDMDHENMFWYRQDPGLGLRLIYFSYDVKMKEKGDIPEGYSVSREKKERFSLILESASTNQTSMYLCASSTPGQGASYEQYFGPGTRLTVT.

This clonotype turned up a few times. CDR3 loop: CASSYRTNGGYTF. The CDR3 coding sequence is TGTGCCAGCAGTTACAGGACTAACGGGGGCTACACCTTC. The V and J genes are TRBV6-5 and TRBJ1-2; D ambiguous. The germline V gene encodes CDR1 MNHEY and CDR2 SVGAGI. Trimming pared 2 bases from V and 8 bases from J, leaving 12 bases between. The CDR3 has 13 residues.

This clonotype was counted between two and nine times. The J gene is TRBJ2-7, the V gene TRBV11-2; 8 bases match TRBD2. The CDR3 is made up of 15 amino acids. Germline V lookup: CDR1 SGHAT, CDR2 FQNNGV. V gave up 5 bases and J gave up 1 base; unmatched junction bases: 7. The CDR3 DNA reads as TGTGCCAGCAGCGAGTCCGGGACTAGTTCCTACGAGCAGTACTTC. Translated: CASSESGTSSYEQYF.